Following are 3 T cell receptor beta chains from one sample sequenced in a study of T cell changes during pregnancy in multiple sclerosis. Profiled with immunoSEQ multiplex PCR; TCRdb holds only in-frame clones, not every one. The profile shows roughly 38,000 clones, about 90% of them singletons. Specimen: CD4+ T cells from peripheral blood mononuclear cells, collected in the second trimester of pregnancy. These receptors all stem from a female donor in good health, enrolled as a control in a pregnancy study.

The chain joins TRBV5-1 to TRBJ1-3; unclear D gene. The germline V gene has CDR1 SGHRS and CDR2 YFSETQ. There are 16 residues in the CDR3. With 7 bases removed from V and 0 bases from J, the gap between germline ends came to 17 bases. Written as DNA, the CDR3 is TGCGCCAGCTCGGCGGGCGGACGGAACTCTGGAAACACCATATATTTT. Its protein is CASSAGGRNSGNTIYF. Looking up the rest from reference TRBV5-1 and TRBJ1-3 gives the full variable domain: KAGVTQTPRYLIKTRGQQVTLSCSPISGHRSVSWYQQTPGQGLQFLFEYFSETQRNKGNFPGRFSGRQFSNSRSEMNVSTLELGDSALYLCASSAGGRNSGNTIYFGEGSWLTVV.

This clone was found once. This chain joins TRBV19 and TRBJ2-2; D might be TRBD2 (5 bases). The germline V and J ends were trimmed by 6 bases and 0 bases, with 5 bases remaining between them. Per the germline V gene, CDR1 is LNHDA and CDR2 is SQIVND (reference sequence). CDR3 length equals 13 residues. CDR3 sequence reads: CASSGANTGELFF. For the CDR3, the DNA is TGTGCCAGTAGCGGGGCGAACACCGGGGAGCTGTTTTTT.

The V and J genes are TRBV28 and TRBJ1-2, with D tentatively TRBD1 (6 bases). The CDR3 extends over 12 amino acids. Trimming removed 5 bases at V and 5 bases at J, with 9 bases between. The germline gives CDR1 MDHEN, CDR2 SYDVKM. For the CDR3, the DNA is TGTGCCAGCAGTCCACAGGGTTATGGCTACACCTTC. As protein: CASSPQGYGYTF.